A single sample is the source of the 17 T cell receptor beta chains below, sequenced in a study of blood T cell repertoires in COVID-19. This table comes from immunoSEQ multiplex PCR, and its TCRdb copy is limited to in-frame clones, with some not included. The sample has 90,000 or so clones; 65% to 90% are singletons. Sequenced sample: peripheral blood. The receptors shown here come from a man in his sixties with acute or convalescent COVID-19.

The chain links TRBV7-6 to TRBJ1-2, with 9 bases matching TRBD1. Germline CDR1 reads SGHVS; CDR2 reads FNYEAQ. The CDR3 covers 15 residues. V was pared by 5 bases and J by 5 bases, with 9 bases of the junction left unmatched. The CDR3 DNA is TGTGCCAGCAGCGCGGGACAGGGTGGAGGGTATGGCTACACCTTC. Translation: CASSAGQGGGYGYTF. Complete variable domain (other parts from reference TRBV7-6 and TRBJ1-2): GAGVSQSPRYKVTKRGQDVALRCDPISGHVSLYWYRQALGQGPEFLTYFNYEAQQDKSGLPNDRFSAERPEGSISTLTIQRTEQRDSAMYRCASSAGQGGGYGYTFGSGTRLTVV.

V usage is TRBV4-1 and J usage is TRBJ1-2, with D perhaps matching TRBD1 (5 bases). Germline CDR1 MGHRA, CDR2 YSYEKL. Trimming left V 2 bases short and J 6 bases short, with 22 bases between. The CDR3 spans 17 residues. The CDR3: CASSQQRGGGALDGYTF. The CDR3 coding sequence is TGCGCCAGCAGCCAACAACGAGGAGGAGGGGCGCTTGATGGCTACACCTTC.

V is TRBV2 and J is TRBJ2-1, with no clear D. The CDR3 length is 15 residues. Germline CDR1 is SNHLY and CDR2 is FYNNEI. The V gene lost 11 bases and the J gene lost 0 bases, with 17 bases spanning the gap. The CDR3 protein is CACPVEDASYNEQFF. The CDR3, as DNA: TGTGCCTGCCCCGTAGAGGATGCCTCCTACAATGAGCAGTTCTTC.

The rearrangement joins TRBV25-1 to TRBJ2-1, with D perhaps TRBD2 (6 bases). The CDR3 totals 15 residues. The germline CDR1 and CDR2 sequences are MGHDK and SYGVNS. Deletions cut 3 bases from V and 4 bases from J, with 13 bases between. CDR3 in DNA: TGTGCCAGCAGTGACCCCCGGGACTTTTACAATGAGCAGTTCTTC. Encoded protein: CASSDPRDFYNEQFF.

The V and J genes are TRBV18 and TRBJ1-6, with TRBD1 matching 10 bases. Unmatched junction bases numbered 2, after V lost 5 bases and J lost 7 bases. The CDR3 consists of 14 residues. Looked up from germline, CDR1 is KGHSH and CDR2 is LQKENI. This chain's CDR3 is CASSTGQGNSPLHF. The CDR3 region has the DNA TGTGCCAGCTCAACGGGACAGGGGAATTCACCCCTCCACTTT.

This clone was detected only once. The chain links TRBV7-3 to TRBJ2-2; 7 nucleotides align to TRBD1. Germline-derived CDR1 and CDR2 are SGHTA and FQGTGA. CDR3 length: 15 amino acids. The ends lost 5 bases at V and 3 bases at J; junction bases unmatched: 6. The CDR3 coding sequence is TGTGCCAGCAGCCGACAGGGTAGTTACACCGGGGAGCTGTTTTTT. Translation gives CASSRQGSYTGELFF.

The V call is TRBV5-3, the J call TRBJ1-1, with D possibly being TRBD1 (6 bases). TRBV5-3 belongs to the ORF category, with a function that is uncertain. Trimming removed 0 bases from V and 1 base from J, with 10 bases in between. CDR3 length: 15 amino acids. This CDR3 is CARSLDGQKNTEAFF. DNA of the CDR3: TGTGCCAGAAGCTTGGATGGACAGAAGAACACTGAAGCTTTCTTT.

The rearrangement links TRBV19 to TRBJ2-7, with 8 bases identical to TRBD2. This CDR3 spans 14 amino acids. Germline-derived CDR1 and CDR2 are LNHDA and SQIVND (reference sequence). Trimming removed 6 bases from V and 7 bases from J; junction bases left unmatched: 11. This CDR3 reads CASSELVLAGEQYF. DNA for the CDR3: TGTGCCAGTAGCGAACTTGTTTTAGCGGGGGAGCAGTACTTC.

The V gene is TRBV5-1, the J gene TRBJ2-2; 8 bases are shared with TRBD1. Trimming cost V 5 bases and J 1 base; bases outside gene matches: 7. The CDR3 has 16 amino acids. Germline assignment: CDR1 SGHRS and CDR2 YFSETQ. In DNA form, the CDR3 reads TGCGCCAGCAGGGATGCCGGACAGGGGAACACCGGGGAGCTGTTTTTT. This sequence encodes CASRDAGQGNTGELFF.

The chain carries TRBV30 and TRBJ1-1; possibly TRBD1 for D (6 bases). CDR1 and CDR2 (germline): GTSNPN, SVGIG (reference sequence). There are 13 residues in the CDR3. With 3 bases removed from V and 5 bases from J, the gap between germline ends came to 13 bases. The CDR3 nucleotides read TGTGCCTGGAGGAGGGGAGGGGGGACTGAAGCTTTCTTT. Its translation: CAWRRGGGTEAFF.

V gene TRBV7-2 combines with J gene TRBJ2-7, with 13 nucleotides matching TRBD2. This CDR3 contains 16 residues. Trimming at V came to 5 bases and at J to 4 bases, leaving 8 bases not matched to a gene. Germline V CDR1 and CDR2: SGHTA, FQGNSA. As DNA, the CDR3 is TGTGCCAGCAGCCCGACTAGCGGGGGGAAACGGTACGAGCAGTACTTC. Residues: CASSPTSGGKRYEQYF.

This chain uses TRBV3-1 (or the pseudogene TRBV3-2) with TRBJ1-6; 7 positions agree with TRBD1. J was trimmed by 14 bases and V by 2 bases; bases with no gene match: 6. The germline V gene has CDR1 LGHDT and CDR2 YNNKEL (reference sequence). The CDR3 totals 13 residues. CDR3 loop: CASSQPKTGSLHF. Here the CDR3 DNA reads TGTGCCAGCAGCCAACCTAAGACAGGGTCCCTCCACTTT.

Concerning this clone itself: Within the sample, other DNA sequences also encode this same CDR3. The J gene is TRBJ1-1, the V gene TRBV5-1; 7 bases align to TRBD1. Germline V gene data show CDR1 as SGHRS and CDR2 as YFSETQ. V lost 2 bases to trimming and J lost 0 bases; unmatched junction nucleotides: 4. The CDR3 is 15 amino acids. The chain's CDR3 is CASSLRQGMNTEAFF. In DNA form, the CDR3 reads TGCGCCAGCAGCTTAAGACAGGGAATGAACACTGAAGCTTTCTTT.

The V call is TRBV19, the J call TRBJ2-7, with TRBD1 identical over 9 bases. The CDR3 is 16 residues long. Trimming removed 5 bases from V and 0 bases from J; junction bases left unmatched: 8. The germline CDR1 and CDR2 sequences are LNHDA and SQIVND (reference sequence). This chain's CDR3 is CASSSRTGAASYEQYF. The CDR3 nucleotides read TGTGCCAGTAGTTCACGGACAGGGGCGGCCTCCTACGAGCAGTACTTC.

The rearrangement joins TRBV25-1 to TRBJ1-4; no clear D. The V end lost 5 bases, the J end lost 0 bases, and 4 bases lay between the germline ends. CDR3 length: 13 residues. CDR1 is MGHDK, CDR2 SYGVNS, per germline. CDR3 sequence reads: CASSPTTNEKLFF. The CDR3, as DNA: TGTGCCAGCAGTCCCACAACTAATGAAAAACTGTTTTTT.

V is TRBV19 and J is TRBJ2-3; D possibly corresponds to TRBD2 (7 bases). CDR1 and CDR2 from the germline V gene are LNHDA and SQIVND (reference sequence). The CDR3 runs to 15 residues. Trimming cost V 3 bases and J 2 bases, with 12 bases left between them. CDR3 amino acids: CASSIGGGPTDTQYF. Here the CDR3 DNA reads TGTGCCAGTAGTATTGGGGGGGGCCCCACAGATACGCAGTATTTT.

The rearrangement joins TRBV4-1 to TRBJ1-5; 7 positions agree with TRBD1. The CDR3 loop spans 16 amino acids. In germline, CDR1 is MGHRA, CDR2 YSYEKL. Trimming at V came to 2 bases and at J to 4 bases, leaving 8 bases not matched to a gene. This CDR3 is CASSQTTGTVNQPQHF. DNA for the CDR3: TGCGCCAGCAGCCAAACAACCGGGACAGTTAATCAGCCCCAGCATTTT.